The sequence of this TCR beta chain was determined in a study of cytomegalovirus exposure and HLA in healthy donors. PCR involved 60 Vbeta and 13 Jbeta primers. Here immunoSEQ multiplex PCR was the method, and the copy in TCRdb shows in-frame clones only, minus some. The table shows 250,000 to 300,000 clones, with roughly 86% occurring only once. On this clone itself: The antigen is not known.

General observations from the study: Later analysis suggested most CMV-associated TCR beta chains were HLA-restricted.

Trimming took off 3 bases at V and 1 base at J, with 10 bases between the two ends. The germline CDR1 and CDR2 sequences are SGHNT and YYREEE (reference sequence). This CDR3 is built from 14 residues. The sample comprised PBMCs. This sequence joins TRBV5-4 and TRBJ2-5; D may be TRBD2 (6 bases). The receptor comes from a woman aged 40 to 50 in good health and CMV-seropositive. CDR3 in amino acids: CASSWGTFQETQYF. The CDR3 DNA reads TGTGCCAGCAGCTGGGGGACTTTCCAAGAGACCCAGTACTTC.